This TCR beta chain was retrieved from a study of identical twins (dated by TCRdb to about 2016). With respect to the entire study: The study deep-sequenced TCR alpha and beta repertoires from monozygotic twins, unrelated adults of various ages and cord blood to test whether fetal clonotypes persist. To rule out contamination, replicate twin experiments were performed at different times with different library preparation protocols. Study-level results and caveats: Because the same donors could not be followed over many years, conclusions were based on cross-sectional statistical analysis. Abundant cord blood beta clonotypes had fewer insertions, young adult naive repertoires showed a similar but weaker trend, and memory repertoires showed no such trend. Compared with coincidental sharing between unrelated individuals, out-of-frame TCR alpha sequences shared between twins showed an excess of sequences with low generation probability. Excess twin sharing in beta out-of-frame sequences was weaker because fewer shared sequences lowered the signal-to-noise ratio. In monozygotic twins, recombination models systematically underestimated out-of-frame TCR alpha sharing, but the models matched the sharing seen between unrelated individuals. Zero-insertion analyses could be partly confounded by invariant T cells such as MAIT and iNKT, although diverse VJ usage argued against such confounding for most clonotypes.

This clonotype was seen at least ten times. The antigen it recognizes is unknown. The record has no base qualities; no much larger clone is one base away. Libraries were made using 5' RACE. These reads were obtained on an Illumina HiSeq 2000. A universal primer binding site was added through template switching, and the final cDNA carried a unique molecular identifier so that TCR cDNA molecules could be counted accurately. Specific primers in the conserved constant-segment region were used to synthesize first-strand cDNA for the TCR alpha and beta chains. Each cDNA library was double barcoded, with a SMART-Mk sample barcode plus Illumina barcodes, to control for contamination. TruSeq adapter sequences along with Illumina sample barcodes were introduced in two successive PCR steps. TCR alpha and beta cDNA libraries were sequenced on the Illumina HiSeq platform with custom primers. On the authors' methods: MiGEC processed the raw reads to extract unique molecular identifiers, while MiXCR was used to determine the CDR3 positions. Recombination models were inferred per individual with the repgenHMM and IGoR tools using an EM algorithm. Shared clonotypes were analyzed with the tcR package in R, and sharing was normalized by the product of cloneset sizes. Out-of-frame nonproductive sequences were analyzed to study raw recombination free of thymic and clonal selection effects. Using fastp trimming at Q25 and MiXCR clonotype assembly, TCRdb reanalyzed the public sequencing data and kept in-frame beta chains. Rows are combined by CDR3 protein, so each entry shows the most common genes and DNA. The V and J calls were not made by the authors but by TCRdb's processing. In this sample the table shows some 790,000 distinct CDR3 sequences, 15% to 20% of which occur a single time. The ten largest clones capture about an eighth of the sample.

All donors were healthy Caucasians. Three pairs of female monozygotic twins, all aged about 18 to 29 years, were included in the twin cohort. The RNA used for TCR libraries was isolated from peripheral blood mononuclear cells. These data also formed part of another study, on T cells expressing NK-cell markers. As the second paper documents: TCR beta-chain repertoires were profiled in sorted CD3+CD56+NKG2C+, CD3+CD56+NKG2C- and CD3+CD56-NKG2C+ T-cell subsets from roughly eight donors. Of the eight sequenced donors, seven were found to be HCMV-seropositive and one was found to be HCMV-seronegative. In several experiments an anti-gammadeltaTCR antibody was added to restrict sorting to alphabetaTCR-expressing T cells. In more than five donors, the dominant CD3+CD56+NKG2C+ clonotypes ranked among the top 10 CD8+ clonotypes, making up about 1.0-8% of CD8+ T cells. Those dominant clonotypes were again the most abundant among CD3+CD56-NKG2C+ cells in several donors, at about 28.3-65%. Whether the expanded NKG2C-expressing T cell clones were specific for HCMV antigens was left unclear. All eight donors whose samples were sequenced were randomly selected healthy volunteers, three of them men and five women. A commercial ELISA kit detecting HCMV-specific IgG in serum was used to determine HCMV serostatus. Bulk peripheral blood T-cell repertoires were additionally sequenced from unsorted PBMC for over 5 donors. MIGEC was used to demultiplex reads and group the reads by UMI, and MiTCR was used to assemble and quantify clonotypes. To exclude erroneous sequences, only TCR cDNA sequences supported by at least two reads were retained. The tcR package was used for downstream repertoire analysis, and clonotypes were matched between fractions using CDR3 nucleotide sequence together with V segment. VDJmatch was used to annotate antigen specificity against VDJdb, with one amino acid substitution in CDR3 permitted.

The specimen was PBMCs. The source is a young woman in good health.

The base sequence is TGTGCCAGCTCACCAGCCTCTGGGGCCAACGTCCTGACTTTC. Its protein reads: CASSPASGANVLTF. Recombination linked TRBV18 to TRBJ2-6; the D gene assignment is ambiguous. Inclusive of the bounding cysteine and phenylalanine, the CDR3 is 14 residues long. The read is trimmed to its CDR3 DNA, 42 bases read in frame from base 1. In the germline V gene, CDR1 corresponds to KGHSH and CDR2 to LQKENI. V lost 2 bases and J lost 0 bases; the stretch between them is 2 bases long.